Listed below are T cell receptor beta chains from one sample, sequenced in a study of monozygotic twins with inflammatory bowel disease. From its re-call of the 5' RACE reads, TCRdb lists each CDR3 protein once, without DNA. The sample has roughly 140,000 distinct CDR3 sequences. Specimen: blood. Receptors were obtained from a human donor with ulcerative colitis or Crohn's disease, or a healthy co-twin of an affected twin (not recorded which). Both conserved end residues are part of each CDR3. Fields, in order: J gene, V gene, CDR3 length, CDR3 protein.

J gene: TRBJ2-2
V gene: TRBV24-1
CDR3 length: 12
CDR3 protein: CATSTGIGELFF

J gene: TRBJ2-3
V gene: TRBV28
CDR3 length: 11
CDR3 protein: CASRSRGTQYF

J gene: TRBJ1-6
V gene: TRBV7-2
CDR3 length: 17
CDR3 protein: CASSLAVRLTYNSPLHF

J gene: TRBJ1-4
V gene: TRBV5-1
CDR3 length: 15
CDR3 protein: CASSPLPDRNEKLFF

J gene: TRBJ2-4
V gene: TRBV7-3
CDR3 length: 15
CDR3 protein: CASSPAGTEVGIQYF

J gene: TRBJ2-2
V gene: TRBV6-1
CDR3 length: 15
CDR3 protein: CASSIAGGFTGELFF

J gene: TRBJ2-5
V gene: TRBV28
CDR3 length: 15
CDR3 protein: CASSLDREFGETQYF

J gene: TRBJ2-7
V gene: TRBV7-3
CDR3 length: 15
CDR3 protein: CASSLSGGPSYEQYF

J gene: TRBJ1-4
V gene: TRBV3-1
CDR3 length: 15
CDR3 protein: CASSQDGPPDEKLFF

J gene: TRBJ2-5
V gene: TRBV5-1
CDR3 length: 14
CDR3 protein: CASSLRTHQETQYF

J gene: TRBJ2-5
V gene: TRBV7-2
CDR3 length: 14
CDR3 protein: CASSLGKGWKTQYF

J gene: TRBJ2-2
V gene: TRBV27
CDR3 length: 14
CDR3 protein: CASSFGYNTGELFF

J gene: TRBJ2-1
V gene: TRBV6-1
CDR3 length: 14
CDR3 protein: CASSQRQGRDEQFF